This T cell receptor (beta chain) was found in a study of human T cells and chemical hapten exposure. Across the whole study: Across its roughly 22 weeks, the study gave patients weekly diphenylcyclopropenone doses to the scalp. The patients were mostly female; they had alopecia areata, totalis or universalis.

In TCRdb, the RACE reads were re-called with MiXCR into one record per CDR3 protein. In the table there are roughly 360,000 distinct CDR3 sequences, approximately 5% of which are singletons. The CDR3 sequence is 17 residues long. Trimming shortened V by 3 bases and J by 2 bases, and 20 bases separated the two germline ends. Germline loops: CDR1 SGHRS, CDR2 YFSETQ. This clonotype was seen many times. Its target is not known. Time point meaning: patch test 1, 2 weeks after DPC sensitization. Treatment defined: therapeutic diphenylcyclopropenone sensitization with weekly scalp DPC. Notes on the study in general: The presence of alopecia in the donors means their immune response may differ from healthy people's. Expanded TCR sets contained significantly more large CDR3 similarity clusters than controls.

V gene TRBV5-1 combines with J gene TRBJ2-5, with D possibly matching TRBD1 (6 bases). The source of this sequence is a woman aged 50 to 65 with alopecia areata. Some clones in this sample may be carry-over from other donors' samples. The sample in question was whole blood, obtained in connection with sensitization to the hapten diphenylcyclopropenone (DPC). The CDR3 here is CASSSIPGQLIQETQYF. CDR3 DNA sequence: TGCGCCAGCAGCTCAATTCCTGGACAGCTCATTCAAGAGACCCAGTACTTC.